This TCR beta chain was profiled in a study of blood T cells in healthy people across ages (dated by TCRdb to between 2014 and 2016). In the study overall: Template switching captured roughly one uniquely barcoded TCR beta cDNA molecule per two T cells in model experiments. Age-related changes in TCR beta repertoire diversity were measured in the study by deep sequencing normalized with unique cDNA molecular identifiers. The donors were split into four age groups: young (average around 15 years), middle-aged (39), aged (roughly 60) and long-lived (under 90). To avoid experimental bias, donors of different ages were distributed randomly across sequencing lanes. The study analyzed two additional independent replicas of 1 million unique cDNA reads from the same blood draw for two donors, one aged 18 to 30 and one aged 80 or older.

The protocol used for the library was 5' RACE. Sequencing took place on an Illumina HiSeq 2500. The second PCR ran for about 7 to 11 cycles and used a J-beta primer mix along with a sample-barcoded 5' primer. A unique molecular identifier was introduced onto each TCR beta cDNA molecule by a template-switch 5' adaptor carrying 12 random nucleotides. At least 2.5 million CDR3-containing paired-end reads were obtained from each sample. The Mint cDNA synthesis kit, primed by a TRBC-specific oligonucleotide, was used to synthesize first-strand cDNA from all RNA. Following uracil-DNA glycosylase treatment, all cDNA underwent a first 18-cycle PCR with the universal primers M1SS and BC2_uni_R. On the study's bioinformatics: For normalization, 1 million high-quality reads, each with a distinct molecular identifier, were randomly selected from each sample. Instead of being binned into consensus sequences, reads with shared molecular identifiers were discarded. MiTCR, run with a Q25 quality threshold and the strictest error-elimination algorithm, handled CDR3 identification, clonotype clustering and error correction. A nonparametric unseen species model using Euler transformation provided a lower-bound estimate of total TCR beta diversity. The raw public reads went through TCRdb reprocessing: fastp at Q25, MiXCR clone calling, in-frame beta chains kept. Under each unique CDR3 protein, matching rows form one entry showing the most common genes and DNA. These V and J calls originate from TCRdb's pipeline instead of the authors' own analysis. This sample comprises around 1,000,000 distinct CDR3 sequences, approximately 38% of them detected only once. Around 13% of the sample is held by the ten biggest clonotypes.

Trimming leaves V shorter by 8 bases and J shorter by 5 bases, with the junction holding 13 bases beyond the gene matches. Measured from the cysteine to the phenylalanine, the CDR3 is 16 residues long. The only DNA kept is the CDR3, 48 bases in frame from the first base. CDR1 and CDR2 (MDHEN, SYDVKM) derive from the germline V gene. Overall results and qualifications from the work: Observed TCR beta diversity per million T cells fell roughly linearly with age, and a significant reduction was already apparent by age roughly 40. Estimates of total diversity based on one million sequenced T cells were considered lower bounds and underestimates. Observed TCR beta diversity correlated strongly with the percentage of naive T cells measured by flow cytometry. Compared with the aged group, the long-lived group had more naive CD4+ T cells, fewer expanded clones and increased TCR diversity, suggesting age selection. Bulk unsorted PBMC profiling prevented conclusive comparison of naive and antigen-experienced compartments. Because donor CMV infection status was unknown, age-related changes in expanded clonotypes were potentially confounded.

Systemically healthy Caucasian individuals from Russia, around 38 in total and aged about 6 to 100 years, were included as donors. Around 10 milliliters of peripheral blood were collected from each donor into EDTA-treated Vacutainer tubes. Ficoll-Paque density-gradient centrifugation was used to isolate PBMCs, with at least 6.5 million per sample. Trizol reagent was used to extract total RNA from the PBMCs, yielding at least 5 micrograms per sample. For every donor, flow cytometry on a PBMC aliquot measured the percentage of naive CD45RAhigh/CD27high T cells. As concerns this clonotype: Its antigen specificity is not known. No qualities accompany the bases; no much larger clone lies one base away.

The sequence was obtained from a man aged 18 to 29 in good health. The chain couples TRBV28 to TRBJ2-2, with 8 bases in between that match TRBD1. The sample consisted of blood. The CDR3 loop reads CASGPPDRGVTGELFF. The DNA is as follows: TGTGCCAGCGGCCCCCCTGACAGGGGAGTGACCGGGGAGCTGTTTTTT.